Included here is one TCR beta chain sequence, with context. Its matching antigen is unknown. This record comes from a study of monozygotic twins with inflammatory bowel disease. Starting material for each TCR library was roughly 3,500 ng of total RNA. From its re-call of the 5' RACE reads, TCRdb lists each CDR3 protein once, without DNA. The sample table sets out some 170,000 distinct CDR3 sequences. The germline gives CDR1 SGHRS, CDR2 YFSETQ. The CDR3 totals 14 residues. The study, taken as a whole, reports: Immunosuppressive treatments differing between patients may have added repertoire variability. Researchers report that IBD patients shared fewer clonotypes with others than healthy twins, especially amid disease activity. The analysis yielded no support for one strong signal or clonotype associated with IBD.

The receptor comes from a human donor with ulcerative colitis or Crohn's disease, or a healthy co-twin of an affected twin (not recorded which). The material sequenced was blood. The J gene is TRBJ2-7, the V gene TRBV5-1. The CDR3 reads CASSLGSRVYEQYF.